This T cell receptor (beta chain) is drawn from a study of Graves' ophthalmopathy and Graves' hyperthyroidism. Study results and caveats: With a specificity of around 77% and a sensitivity of 70.59%, the model predicted ophthalmopathy progression. Blood also carried most expanded thyroid clonotypes exceeding 0.001 frequency.

Amplification targeted the TCR beta CDR3 regions, with RNA transcripts as the source material. HTBI primers were used in a first-round RT-PCR, which preceded a second-round multiplex PCR. TCRdb used MiXCR to reprocess the multiplex PCR reads, holding one entry per CDR3 protein. The sample includes under 350,000 distinct CDR3 sequences, 15% to 20% of them seen just once. From germline, CDR1 is SGHVS and CDR2 FQNEAQ. This CDR3 has 13 amino acids. Deletions cut 5 bases from V and 5 bases from J, with 9 bases between. Out of 9.5 to 10 ml of fresh peripheral blood, PBMCs were obtained. Of note for this clonotype: Its antigen remains unidentified.

This chain uses TRBV7-8 with TRBJ2-2; D not certain. The sequencing input was peripheral blood. The TCR sequence derives from an adult man with Graves' ophthalmopathy. CDR3 sequence: CASSTDRTGELFF. The CDR3 DNA reads TGTGCCAGCAGCACGGATAGGACCGGGGAGCTGTTTTTT.